One and the same sample provided the 28 T cell receptor beta chains below, sequenced in a study of glioma-infiltrating T cells. Amplification of TCR alpha and beta CDR3 regions from RNA used iRepertoire nested multiplex PCR. A single record per CDR3 protein comes from TCRdb applying MiXCR to the multiplex PCR reads. The sample includes about 130,000 distinct CDR3 sequences, approximately 24% seen only once; the top ten take about 30%. Sample: glioma tissue, nonneoplastic brain tissue, or PBMCs (not recorded which). These receptors originate from a human donor with low-grade glioma or glioblastoma, undergoing nonglioma brain surgery, or in good health (not recorded which).

This clonotype was picked up many times. The J gene is TRBJ1-2, the V gene TRBV10-3; D is perhaps TRBD1 (6 bases). There are 15 residues in the CDR3. Looked up from germline, CDR1 is ENHRY and CDR2 is SYGVKD. Trimming removed 3 bases from V and 0 bases from J, with 11 bases in between. CDR3 in DNA: TGTGCCATCAGTGAAGGGACACTCACTAACTATGGCTACACCTTC. Translation: CAISEGTLTNYGYTF.

The rearrangement joins TRBV15 to TRBJ2-1; TRBD1 matches 7 bases. CDR3 length equals 13 residues. The V segment lost 5 bases and the J segment 14 bases; nucleotides outside the gene matches: 12. Germline CDR1 LNHNV, CDR2 YYDKDF (reference sequence). The chain's CDR3 is CATSQDAGTAEFF. The CDR3 coding sequence is TGTGCCACCAGCCAAGACGCCGGGACAGCGGAGTTCTTC.

The table lists this clonotype with many counts. The rearrangement joins TRBV6-1 to TRBJ2-5; 9 positions match TRBD1. With V trimmed by 5 bases and J by 3 bases, 7 bases remained unmatched. CDR3 length: 15 residues. CDR1 and CDR2 (germline): MNHNS, SASEGT. The CDR3: CASSRRQGVKETQYF. The CDR3, as DNA: TGTGCCAGCAGTCGGAGACAGGGGGTGAAAGAGACCCAGTACTTC.

The rearrangement joins TRBV7-2 to TRBJ2-1; D is possibly TRBD1 (5 bases). Germline V gene data show CDR1 as SGHTA and CDR2 as FQGNSA. The CDR3 contains 14 residues. Trimming removed 6 bases from V and 8 bases from J, with 17 bases in between. The CDR3 DNA is TGTGCCAGCAGTCTGGCATCCAGGGAATATGAGCAGTTCTTC. This encodes CASSLASREYEQFF.

The chain joins TRBV2 to TRBJ1-2; tentatively, D is TRBD1 (5 bases). CDR3 length: 15 amino acids. Germline V CDR1 and CDR2: SNHLY, FYNNEI. Trimming left V 7 bases short and J 4 bases short, with 19 bases between. In DNA, the CDR3 is TGTGCCAGCATCCCCGGGACCTCCGCGGGCTATGGCTACACCTTC. This translates into CASIPGTSAGYGYTF.

This clonotype was counted between two and nine times. J is TRBJ2-3 and V is TRBV20-1, with 9 bases matching TRBD2. Germline-derived CDR1 and CDR2 are DFQATT and SNEGSKA (reference sequence). With 7 bases clipped from V and 2 bases from J, the junction kept 4 bases outside the gene matches. The CDR3 runs 13 residues. CDR3 coding DNA: TGCAGTGTAGCGGGGGCAACCACAGATACGCAGTATTTT. It codes for CSVAGATTDTQYF.

The chain links TRBV6-1 to TRBJ2-2, with D unresolved. The V end was cut by 5 bases, the J end by 6 bases, with 7 bases between. The CDR3 has 12 amino acids. From germline, CDR1 is MNHNS and CDR2 SASEGT. The CDR3 coding sequence is TGTGCCAGCAGTCAGTTGGCCGGGGAGCTGTTTTTT. As protein: CASSQLAGELFF.

This clonotype was recorded many times. The chain joins TRBV20-1 to TRBJ2-5, with D possibly TRBD2 on 5 matching bases. CDR3 length: 11 amino acids. The germline V gene has CDR1 DFQATT and CDR2 SNEGSKA (reference sequence). Between the trimmed V and J ends, which lost 4 bases and 6 bases, there was a span of 9 bases. CDR3 protein: CSATPGKTQYF. The CDR3 DNA is TGCAGTGCTACCCCGGGGAAGACCCAGTACTTC.

This clonotype was detected a few times. The chain employs TRBV6-6 and TRBJ1-3; D call uncertain. The CDR3 runs 16 residues. V lost 0 bases, J lost 0 bases, and 9 bases lay in between. The germline CDR1 and CDR2 sequences are MNHNY and SVGAGI (reference sequence). CDR3 in DNA: TGTGCCAGCAGTTACTCGAGTCCGCGCTCTGGAAACACCATATATTTT. This codes for CASSYSSPRSGNTIYF.

This clonotype was seen a handful of times. J is TRBJ2-7 and V is TRBV18; 8 positions match TRBD1. The germline CDR1 and CDR2 sequences are KGHSH and LQKENI. The CDR3 has 14 amino acids. V lost 3 bases and J lost 2; bases outside the gene matches: 3. The CDR3 coding sequence is TGTGCCAGCTCACCCGGGGACAGGACCTACGAGCAGTACGTC. Protein product: CASSPGDRTYEQYV.

This chain links TRBV9 with TRBJ1-1, with TRBD1 matching over 8 bases. CDR1 SGDLS and CDR2 YYNGEE come from the germline V gene. V shed 3 bases, J shed 0 bases, and the junction held 10 bases outside the gene matches. The CDR3 sequence is 17 residues long. As DNA, the CDR3 is TGTGCCAGCAGCGACTCGGACAGGGAAGTTGTGAACACTGAAGCTTTCTTT. It codes for CASSDSDREVVNTEAFF. The full variable domain, in which reference TRBV9 and TRBJ1-1 provide the parts outside the CDR3, is DSGVTQTPKHLITATGQRVTLRCSPRSGDLSVYWYQQSLDQGLQFLIQYYNGEERAKGNILERFSAQQFPDLHSELNLSSLELGDSALYFCASSDSDREVVNTEAFFGQGTRLTVV.

This clonotype was seen many times. The CDR3 protein is CASRVESDTQYF. CDR3 coding DNA: TGTGCCAGCAGAGTAGAGTCAGATACGCAGTATTTT. V usage is TRBV6-1 and J usage is TRBJ2-3; D not resolved. V lost 6 bases and J lost 4, with 8 bases in between. In germline, CDR1 is MNHNS, CDR2 SASEGT. There are 12 residues in the CDR3.

The chain employs TRBV6-2 or TRBV6-3 and TRBJ1-2; TRBD1 agrees at 9 bases. Looked up from germline, CDR1 is MNHEY and CDR2 is SVGEGT. The J segment lost 4 bases and the V segment lost 2 bases, leaving 5 bases of the junction unmatched. The CDR3 is made up of 15 amino acids. DNA for the CDR3: TGTGCCAGCAGTTACGGGGACAGGGCTGCCTATGGCTACACCTTC. It encodes CASSYGDRAAYGYTF.

This sequence joins TRBV12-3 or TRBV12-4 and TRBJ1-5, with D possibly TRBD1 on 5 matching bases. The CDR3 has 15 amino acids. Trimming took 8 bases from V and 0 from J, leaving 14 bases between them. The CDR3 sequence is CASRGGTRSNQPQHF. The CDR3 DNA follows: TGTGCCAGCCGAGGAGGGACTCGTAGCAATCAGCCCCAGCATTTT.

The rearrangement uses TRBV12-3 or TRBV12-4 and TRBJ1-3; D not certain. V shed 11 bases and J shed 1 base, with 9 bases lying between them. CDR3 length: 12 residues. The CDR3 nucleotides read TGTGCCGGAGGGCAATCTGGAAACACCATATATTTT. Translated: CAGGQSGNTIYF.

This clonotype was counted between two and nine times. The chain carries TRBV12-3 or TRBV12-4 and TRBJ1-5; D is ambiguous. This CDR3 has 14 residues. Trimming shortened V by 5 bases and J by 4 bases, and 12 bases separated the two germline ends. CDR3 region: CASSVDVGNQPQHF. In DNA form, the CDR3 reads TGTGCCAGCAGTGTGGATGTAGGAAATCAGCCCCAGCATTTT.

Only a few counts were recorded for this clonotype. V is TRBV19 and J is TRBJ1-1; 8 positions match TRBD1. CDR1 is LNHDA and CDR2 is SQIVND in the germline V gene (reference sequence). This CDR3 has 13 amino acids. V trimming: 7 bases; J trimming: 3 bases; junction bases outside the gene matches: 4. In nucleotides, the CDR3 is TGTGCCAGTACCAGGGGGCGAGACACTGAAGCTTTCTTT. Residues: CASTRGRDTEAFF.

The V gene is TRBV19, the J gene TRBJ2-3; tentative D call: TRBD2 (6 bases). V gave up 3 bases and J gave up 6 bases, with 13 bases separating them. Germline V lookup: CDR1 LNHDA, CDR2 SQIVND (reference sequence). The CDR3 contains 14 residues. CDR3 sequence: CASSIGRNTDTQYF. The DNA for the CDR3 is TGTGCCAGTAGTATCGGGAGAAACACGGATACGCAGTATTTT.

This clonotype has at least ten counts. The chain is built from TRBV6-1 and TRBJ1-1; a possible D gene is TRBD1 (6 bases). Deletions cut 7 bases from V and 2 bases from J, with 11 bases between. Germline CDR1 MNHNS, CDR2 SASEGT. There are 13 residues in the CDR3. The CDR3 region has the DNA TGTGCCAGCATCGGGACACCCAACACTGAAGCTTTCTTT. As protein: CASIGTPNTEAFF.

The V call is TRBV5-1, the J call TRBJ2-1, with D possibly TRBD2 on 7 matching bases. Germline loops: CDR1 SGHRS, CDR2 YFSETQ. The CDR3 has 15 amino acids. V was shortened by 6 bases and J by 6 bases, with 19 bases between the two germline ends. The CDR3 region is CASTVTGGLINEQFF. CDR3 sequence (DNA): TGCGCCAGCACCGTGACCGGGGGGCTTATCAATGAGCAGTTCTTC.

The table lists this clonotype with a few counts. The gene calls are TRBV6-1 and TRBJ2-7, with 8 nucleotides matching TRBD2. Germline CDR1 is MNHNS and CDR2 is SASEGT. The CDR3 totals 17 residues. CDR3: CASSPKYGGAILSEQYV. DNA for the CDR3: TGCGCCAGCAGTCCAAAGTACGGGGGGGCCATATTATCCGAGCAGTACGTC.

This clonotype was picked up many times. The V call is TRBV20-1, the J call TRBJ1-1; D possibly corresponds to TRBD1 (5 bases). V was pared by 4 bases and J by 2 bases, with 11 bases between. The CDR3 is 13 amino acids. Looked up from germline, CDR1 is DFQATT and CDR2 is SNEGSKA (reference sequence). CDR3 in DNA: TGCAGTGCTAATCGGGGGATCAACACTGAAGCTTTCTTT. Translation: CSANRGINTEAFF.

The genes are TRBV12-3 or TRBV12-4 and TRBJ1-1, with a possible D match to TRBD1 (5 bases). Trimming removed 6 bases at V and 6 bases at J, with 17 bases between. This CDR3 spans 14 amino acids. The CDR3 protein is CASSNDPGAPEAFF. CDR3 coding DNA: TGTGCCAGCAGCAACGACCCCGGGGCCCCTGAAGCTTTCTTT.

This clonotype has more than one count but fewer than ten. A much larger clone is a single base away; this may be a read error. The genes are TRBV7-2 and TRBJ2-1; 7 bases align to TRBD1. Germline loops: CDR1 SGHTA, CDR2 FQGNSA. This CDR3 is built from 12 residues. In DNA, the CDR3 is TGTGCCAGCAGCCCACAGGGGAATGAGAAGTTCTTC. Amino acids: CASSPQGNEKFF.

This clonotype was recorded a few times. The chain recombines TRBV24-1 with TRBJ1-4; TRBD1 agrees at 9 bases. Germline CDR1 and CDR2: KGHDR and SFDVKD. The V segment lost 2 bases and the J segment 8 bases; nucleotides outside the gene matches: 8. The length of the CDR3 is 16 residues. CDR3 sequence (DNA): TGTGCCACCAGTGATTCGCGGACAGGGGTAAAGGAAAAACTGTTTTTT. Its protein product is CATSDSRTGVKEKLFF.

The chain has TRBV5-1 and TRBJ2-2; the D is unclear. This CDR3 contains 16 residues. The V end lost 0 bases, the J end lost 0 bases, and 9 bases lay between the germline ends. Per germline, CDR1 SGHRS and CDR2 YFSETQ. CDR3 sequence reads: CASSLVGFPNTGELFF. CDR3 DNA sequence: TGCGCCAGCAGCTTGGTCGGGTTCCCGAACACCGGGGAGCTGTTTTTT.

This clonotype was observed a handful of times. The DNA for the CDR3 is TGCGCCAGCAGCTTTTCCCCGGGACAGGGCGAGCAGTACGTC. Translation gives CASSFSPGQGEQYV. V gene TRBV5-1 combines with J gene TRBJ2-7; 9 bases match TRBD1. There are 14 residues in the CDR3. The junction had 6 bases not matched to a gene; V was cut back by 2 bases and J by 6 bases. Per germline, CDR1 SGHRS and CDR2 YFSETQ.

This clonotype was found a few times. CDR3 coding DNA: TGTGCCAGCAGGGCGGCGAACACCGGGGAGCTGTTTTTT. Its translation: CASRAANTGELFF. The chain couples TRBV6-1 to TRBJ2-2; unclear D gene. V was clipped by 6 bases and J by 0 bases, with 5 bases between them. Per the germline V gene, CDR1 is MNHNS and CDR2 is SASEGT. The CDR3 consists of 13 residues.